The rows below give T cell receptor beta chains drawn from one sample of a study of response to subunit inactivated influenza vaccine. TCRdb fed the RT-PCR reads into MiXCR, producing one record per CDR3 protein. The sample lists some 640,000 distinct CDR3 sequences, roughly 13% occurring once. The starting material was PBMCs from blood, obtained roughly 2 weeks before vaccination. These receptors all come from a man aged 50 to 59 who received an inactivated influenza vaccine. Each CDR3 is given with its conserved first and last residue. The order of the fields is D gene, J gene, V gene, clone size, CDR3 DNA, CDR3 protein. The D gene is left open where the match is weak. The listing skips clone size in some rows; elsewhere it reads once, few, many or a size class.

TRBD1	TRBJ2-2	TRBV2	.	TGTGCCAGCCGGACAGGGAGGCGTTTAGCCGGGGAGCTGTTTTTT	CASRTGRRLAGELFF
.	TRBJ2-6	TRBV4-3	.	TGCGCCAGCAGCCAAGGGCTTTCTGGGGCCAACGTCCTGACTTTC	CASSQGLSGANVLTF
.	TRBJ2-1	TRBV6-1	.	TGTGCCAGCAGCGATTGGGATGAGCAGTTCTTC	CASSDWDEQFF
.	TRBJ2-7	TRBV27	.	TGTGCCAGCAGCCTTAACCCCCCAGTCGAGCAGTACTTC	CASSLNPPVEQYF
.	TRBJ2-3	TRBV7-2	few	TGTGCCAGCAGCTTTCTGGGACCTCTGGCCACAGATACGCAGTATTTT	CASSFLGPLATDTQYF
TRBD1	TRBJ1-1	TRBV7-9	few	TGTGCCAGCAGTTTAACAGGGGAATTGGCTTTCTTT	CASSLTGELAFF
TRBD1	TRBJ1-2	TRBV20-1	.	TGCAGTGCTAGAGTGACAGGGGGCTTCCCAGGTGGCTACACCTTC	CSARVTGGFPGGYTF
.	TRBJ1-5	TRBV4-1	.	TGCGCCAGCAGCCAAGGAAGGACCCGAACTGATCATCAGCCCCAGCATTTT	CASSQGRTRTDHQPQHF
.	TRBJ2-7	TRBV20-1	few	TGCAGTGCGGGGGACGGCTACGAGCAGTACTTC	CSAGDGYEQYF
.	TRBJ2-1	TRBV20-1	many	TGCAGTGCCGAATCCGTTTCTATATCCTACAATGAGCAGTTCTTC	CSAESVSISYNEQFF
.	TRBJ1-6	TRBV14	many	TGTGCCAGCAGCCAATTTAAAGAAATACAGGGATTTAATTCACCCCTCCACTTT	CASSQFKEIQGFNSPLHF
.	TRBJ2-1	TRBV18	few	TGTGCCAGCTCACCACGGGACGGCTCCTACAATGAGCAGTTCTTC	CASSPRDGSYNEQFF
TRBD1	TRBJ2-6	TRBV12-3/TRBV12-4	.	TGTGCCAGCAGTTCACTACGACAGGGGAACTCTGGGGCCAACGTCCTGACTTTC	CASSSLRQGNSGANVLTF
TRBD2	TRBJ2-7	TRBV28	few	TGTGCCAGCAGCCAGGAGGGGAGGGGCGCTCGGTACGAGCAGTACTTC	CASSQEGRGARYEQYF
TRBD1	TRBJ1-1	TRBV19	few	TGTGCCAGTACTTTTGGACAGGGGGTTAACACTGAAGCTTTCTTT	CASTFGQGVNTEAFF
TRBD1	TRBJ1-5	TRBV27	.	TGTGCCAGCAGGCAGGGGGCGGCCAATCAGCCCCAGCATTTT	CASRQGAANQPQHF
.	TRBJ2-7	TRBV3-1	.	TGTGCCAGCAGCCAGGTCGGGACCAACTCGGACGAGCAGTACTTC	CASSQVGTNSDEQYF
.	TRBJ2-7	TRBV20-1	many	TGCACTGCGTTCGGGGATACCTACGAGCAGTACTTC	CTAFGDTYEQYF
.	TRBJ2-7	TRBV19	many	TGTGCCAGTAGTATACAGGACTCCTACGAGCAGTACTTC	CASSIQDSYEQYF
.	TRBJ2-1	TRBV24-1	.	TGTGCCACCAGTGATTGGACGGGGCTCTACAATGAGCAGTTCTTC	CATSDWTGLYNEQFF
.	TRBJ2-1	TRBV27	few	TGTGCCAGCAGTGCCACAGGGCCCTACAATGAGCAGTTCTTC	CASSATGPYNEQFF
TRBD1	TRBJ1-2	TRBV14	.	TGTGCCAGCAGCCGCCGGGACAGGACTTACTATGGCTACACCTTC	CASSRRDRTYYGYTF
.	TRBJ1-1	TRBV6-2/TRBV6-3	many	TGTGCCAGCAGTGGCAGTGTTCAGGGAAACCCAAGAGGTTTCTTT	CASSGSVQGNPRGFF
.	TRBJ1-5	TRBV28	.	TGTGCCAGCAGCCCGAGCCCACCGGGCCATCAGCCCCAGCATTTT	CASSPSPPGHQPQHF
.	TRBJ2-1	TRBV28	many	TGTGCCAGCAGTTTAACATCCTCTCTAGCTCCCTCTTACAATGAGCAGTTCTTC	CASSLTSSLAPSYNEQFF
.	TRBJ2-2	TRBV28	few	TGTGCCAGCAATAGACGGGGGACCTTCACCGGGGAGCTGTTTTTT	CASNRRGTFTGELFF
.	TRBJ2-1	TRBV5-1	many	TGCGCCAGCAGAAAACCCGGGGACTCCTACAATGAGCAGTTCTTC	CASRKPGDSYNEQFF
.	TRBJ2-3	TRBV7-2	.	TGTGCCAGCAGCTCGAGATGGGCGGCGACCACAGATACGCAGTATTTT	CASSSRWAATTDTQYF
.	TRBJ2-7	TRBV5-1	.	TGCGCCAGCAGCTTGGCATCCAGATCCTACGAGCAGTACTTC	CASSLASRSYEQYF